The clone carrying this TCR beta chain occurred a few times. Its cognate antigen is unknown. The QIAseq Immune Repertoire TCR panel built the libraries from roughly 15 ng of total RNA. TCRdb called the reads again in MiXCR, with one record for every CDR3 protein. The sample lists nearly 600 distinct CDR3 sequences; around 8% were seen once. From live CD3+CD8+TCRalphabeta+ cells, four PD-1 and/or TIGIT subsets were sorted. This sample is part of a study of circulating CD8 cells and anti-PD-1 response in melanoma. Whole-study context: Of roughly 13 patients, seven got anti-PD-1 first and six had prior therapy. Study outcomes and limitations: Experiments were generally run without replicates. DNEG was most diverse; TIGIT repertoires were least diverse.

The V gene end was trimmed by 2 bases and the J gene end by 3 bases; junction bases not matched to a gene: 4. CDR1 and CDR2 (germline): MGHRA, YSYEKL. The CDR3 runs 15 residues. Sample: CD8+ T cells from PBMCs, taken at baseline or after one month of anti-PD-1 therapy (not recorded which). This TCR was recovered from a human donor with melanoma. The rearrangement links TRBV4-1 to TRBJ2-3; 8 bases are shared with TRBD2. The CDR3 sequence is CASSQFGGETDTQYF. The CDR3 DNA reads as TGCGCCAGCAGCCAATTCGGGGGGGAGACAGATACGCAGTATTTT.